This TCR beta chain was recorded in a study of beta chain features in type 1 diabetes listed by TCRdb under 2018. About the full investigation: Mean age, gender distribution, total cell number and subset yield did not differ between patients and healthy donors. Across all samples, some 99 million sorted cells were examined, and cell number per subset correlated strongly with RNA yield. In the study, recently diagnosed type 1 diabetes patients and matched healthy donors were compared on the TCRB repertoires of their sorted circulating CD4+ T cell subsets. Whereas all 30 or so donors provided naive and central memory subsets, regulatory and stem cell-like memory subsets were isolated from just 8 patients and about 8 healthy donors. What the work shows at the level of the full study, not this receptor alone: Sequencing cDNA rather than genomic DNA could over-represent highly expressing activated cells, although activation and CD3 levels did not differ between groups. Only small numbers of individuals were included in the HLA sub-analyses, which left unresolved whether HLA type had any influence on TCRB rearrangement. Naive, central memory and regulatory TCRB repertoires appeared to be more similar among patients than among healthy donors. Shorter templates might be favored by PCR, yet because patient and control samples were amplified and corrected together, any such skew would affect both groups equally. At VDJ recombination sites, type 1 diabetes patients had fewer insertions and more deleted nucleotides, which implies abnormalities in thymic rearrangement. Type 1 diabetes patients showed a moderate but significant shortening of TCRB CDR3 length in all four CD4+ subsets.

A single peripheral blood draw of approximately 100 mL on average was collected from each donor into heparinised tubes. A BD FACSAria II and a panel including CD45RO, CCR7, CD25, CD127, CD95 and CD27 were used to sort naive, central memory, regulatory and stem cell-like memory CD4+ T cells. Every sorted population had a purity above 95%. Right away, PBMCs were isolated by Lymphoprep density gradient centrifugation and were stained directly, with no culture step. So that batch effects would be minimized, each experiment stained and sorted samples in pairs, pairing one healthy donor with one patient. In the case of this clone: Which antigen it targets is not known. Base-call qualities are not available, and no considerably larger clone is one nucleotide away.

The germline V gene sets CDR1 to MNHEY and CDR2 to SVGAGI. Spanning cysteine to phenylalanine, the CDR3 consists of 14 amino acids. The only DNA kept is the CDR3, 42 bases in frame from the first base. A distance of 8 bases separates the germline ends of V and J, which lose 2 bases and 6 bases respectively. All of the isolated RNA was reverse transcribed with the High Capacity cDNA Reverse Transcription Kit, so expressed TCRB transcripts were sequenced. Naive, central memory and regulatory T cell samples underwent deep immunoSEQ sequencing, averaging about 3.57 million total reads per sample. After sorted cells were lysed in RLT buffer, RNA was extracted with DNase-treated RNeasy Micro or Mini kits, with the choice depending on cell number. To prevent cross-contamination, every cell subset was processed on its own, while patient and healthy donor samples were processed together. The immunoSEQ multiplex PCR was used to amplify TCRB sequences from cDNA, yielding 87-bp fragments that span the CDR3 region. Sequencing of the amplicons was done on the Illumina HiSeq platform. Under the source paper's analysis protocol: Synthetic template baselines were used to correct PCR bias computationally, reads within Hamming distance 2 were collapsed, and singletons that could not be merged were discarded. Reads were aligned against IMGT to assign V, D and J genes, CDR3 length and insertions or deletions at six rearrangement sites. Within each subset, clonotype counts were normalized to sorted cell number, and only after that were true diversity and Gini coefficients computed with the tcR R package. The overlap coefficient, calculated on TCRB nucleotide sequences, was used to measure repertoire sharing. Out-of-frame TCRB sequences from naive cells were analyzed as a proxy for the pre-selection repertoire. In TCRdb, the immuneACCESS table is reduced to in-frame sequences with V and J assigned. These tables do not hold every clone; where another copy was compared, an unresolved V gene accounts for under half, and the others remain unexplained. Clone size and V and J calls were adopted from that table, with D and trimming inferred from the DNA. A total of some 170,000 clones appear in this sample, more than 60% of them only once. The ten largest clones represent about 0.089% of the sample.

The V and J genes are TRBV6-5 and TRBJ1-6, with the D gene not clear enough to name. The origin of this receptor is a man aged 25-45 years with type 1 diabetes. Sequencing was performed on naive CD4+ T cells from blood. In the paper's terms, the cell subset or site label means: true naive CD4+ T cells. The CDR3 here reads CASSYQTSNSPLHF. The sequenced DNA is TGTGCCAGCAGTTACCAAACAAGTAATTCACCCCTCCACTTT.